A selection of T cell receptor beta chains follows, all from one sample in a study of beta chain features in type 1 diabetes. The protocol was immunoSEQ multiplex PCR, while the TCRdb copy is restricted to in-frame clones and leaves out a portion. Of 350,000 to 400,000 clones detected, about 15% appear once; the ten largest clones hold 0.019%. Sequencing input: naive CD4+ T cells from blood. Receptor source: a woman between 18 and 29 years old in good health. The CDR3 runs from the conserved cysteine through the conserved F or W. The D gene is left open where the match is weak. Rows may omit the clone size; those that give it use once, few, many or a size class.

TRBV28	TRBD2	few	TRBJ2-7	TGTGCCAGCAGACAAAGACTAGCGCGGGCCTACGAGCAGTACTTC	CASRQRLARAYEQYF
TRBV30	TRBD1	few	TRBJ1-2	TGTGCCTGGAAAACAGGGGAAGGGGGCTACACCTTC	CAWKTGEGGYTF
TRBV19	TRBD1	.	TRBJ2-7	TGTGCCAGTAGTATAGCCGGGACAGGGAACTACGAGCAGTACTTC	CASSIAGTGNYEQYF
TRBV30	.	few	TRBJ1-2	TGTGCCGGGCTCCGCCGGCAGGGGATAGGGGGCTACACCTTC	CAGLRRQGIGGYTF
TRBV7-2	.	.	TRBJ2-1	TGTGCCAGCAGCTTAGTGTCGGGCTACAATGAGCAGTTCTTC	CASSLVSGYNEQFF
TRBV7-6	.	few	TRBJ2-6	TGTGCCAGCAGCCCAGCCCCCGGCGGAACCTACCCCGGGGCCAACGTCCTGACTTTC	CASSPAPGGTYPGANVLTF
TRBV20-1	.	few	TRBJ2-7	TGCAGTGCTAGCGGGGCCTACGAGCAGTACTTC	CSASGAYEQYF
TRBV7-9	.	.	TRBJ2-3	TGTGCCAGCAGCTTGGGCAGGGAAACAGATACGCAGTATTTT	CASSLGRETDTQYF
TRBV27	TRBD2	few	TRBJ2-5	TGTGCCAGCGCAGACTTCGGACTAGCGGGAGTCCAAGAGACCCAGTACTTC	CASADFGLAGVQETQYF
TRBV11-2	.	.	TRBJ1-2	TGTGCCAGCAGTCACGACAGGAGCCTCTATGGCTACACCTTC	CASSHDRSLYGYTF
TRBV7-9	TRBD1	few	TRBJ1-5	TGTGCCAGCAGCCGAGACAGGGCTGCGCAGCCCCAGCATTTT	CASSRDRAAQPQHF
TRBV30	.	.	TRBJ2-3	TGTGCCTGGAGTGTACCGTCGGGAATCACAGATACGCAGTATTTT	CAWSVPSGITDTQYF
TRBV10-3	TRBD2	.	TRBJ2-1	TGTGCCATCAGTGAGGGGATAGCGGGAGACAATGAGCAGTTCTTC	CAISEGIAGDNEQFF
TRBV28	.	few	TRBJ2-1	TGTGCCAGTACTCCCTTTGAGGGGGGGCTATTGAGTAACAATGAGCAGTTCTTC	CASTPFEGGLLSNNEQFF
TRBV7-2	.	.	TRBJ1-5	TGTGCCAGCAGCTTAGTCGGCAATCAGCCCCAGCATTTT	CASSLVGNQPQHF
TRBV7-9	.	few	TRBJ1-2	TGTGCCAGCAGCTCGAGGACGGGGAGACCGTATGGCTACACCTTC	CASSSRTGRPYGYTF
TRBV6-5	TRBD1	few	TRBJ2-7	TGTGCCAGCAGTAATCACGGGACAGTCGCTTCTCAGTACTTC	CASSNHGTVASQYF
TRBV29-1	.	few	TRBJ1-1	TGCAGCGTCCGATTTCAGGGAGGGGGGACTGAAGCTTTCTTT	CSVRFQGGGTEAFF